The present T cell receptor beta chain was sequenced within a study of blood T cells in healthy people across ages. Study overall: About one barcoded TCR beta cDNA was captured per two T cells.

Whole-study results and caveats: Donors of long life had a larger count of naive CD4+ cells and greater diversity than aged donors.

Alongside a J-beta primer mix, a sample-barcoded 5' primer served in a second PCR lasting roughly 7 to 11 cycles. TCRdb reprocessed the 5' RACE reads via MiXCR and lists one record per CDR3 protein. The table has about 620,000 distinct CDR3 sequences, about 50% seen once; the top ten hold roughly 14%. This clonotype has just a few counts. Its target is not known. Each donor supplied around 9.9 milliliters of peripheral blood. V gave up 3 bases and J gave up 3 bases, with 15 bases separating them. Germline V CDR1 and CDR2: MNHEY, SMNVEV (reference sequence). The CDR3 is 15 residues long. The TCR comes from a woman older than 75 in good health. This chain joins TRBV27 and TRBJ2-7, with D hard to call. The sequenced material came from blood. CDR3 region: CASSLVAASNYEQYF. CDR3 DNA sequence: TGTGCCAGCAGTTTGGTGGCCGCGAGTAACTACGAGCAGTACTTC.